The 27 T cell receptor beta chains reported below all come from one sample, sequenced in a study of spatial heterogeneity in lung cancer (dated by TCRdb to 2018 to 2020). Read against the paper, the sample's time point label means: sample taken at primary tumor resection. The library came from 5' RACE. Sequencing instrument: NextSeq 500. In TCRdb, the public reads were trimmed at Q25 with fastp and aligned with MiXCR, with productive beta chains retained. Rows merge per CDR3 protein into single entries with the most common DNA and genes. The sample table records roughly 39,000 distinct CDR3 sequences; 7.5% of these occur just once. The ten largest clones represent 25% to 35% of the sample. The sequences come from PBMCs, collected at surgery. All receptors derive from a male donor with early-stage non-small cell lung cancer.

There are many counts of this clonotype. Written as DNA, the CDR3 is TGTGCCAGCTCACCGTACAGGGACAATCAGCCCCAGCATTTT. It translates to CASSPYRDNQPQHF. The chain combines TRBV18 with TRBJ1-5; tentative D call: TRBD1 (6 bases). CDR3 length: 14 amino acids. Germline CDR1 and CDR2: KGHSH and LQKENI. Trimming took off 3 bases at V and 3 bases at J, with 9 bases between the two ends.

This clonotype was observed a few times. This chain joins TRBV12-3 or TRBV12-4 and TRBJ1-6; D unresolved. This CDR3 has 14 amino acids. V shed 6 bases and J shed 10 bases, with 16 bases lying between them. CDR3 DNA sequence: TGTGCCAGCAGCCCGGAAATTGGAGGCTCACCCCTCCACTTT. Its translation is CASSPEIGGSPLHF.

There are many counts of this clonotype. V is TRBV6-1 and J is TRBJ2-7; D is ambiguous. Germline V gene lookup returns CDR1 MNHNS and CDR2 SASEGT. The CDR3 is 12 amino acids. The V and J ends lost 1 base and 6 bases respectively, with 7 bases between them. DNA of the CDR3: TGTGCCAGCAGTGAAGTACGGAGCGAGCAGTACTTC. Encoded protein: CASSEVRSEQYF.

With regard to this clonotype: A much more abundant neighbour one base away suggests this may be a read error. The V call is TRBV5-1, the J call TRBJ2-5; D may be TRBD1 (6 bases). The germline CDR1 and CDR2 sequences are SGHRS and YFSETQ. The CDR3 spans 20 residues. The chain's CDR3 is CASSLTTAAGLPGAQESQYF. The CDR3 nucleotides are TGCGCCAGCAGCTTGACCACCGCGGCCGGGCTACCAGGGGCCCAAGAGTCCCAGTACTTC.

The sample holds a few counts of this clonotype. DNA for the CDR3: TGTGCCAGCGGAGGGGCCATCACAGATACGCAGTATTTT. Protein: CASGGAITDTQYF. V is TRBV6-2 or TRBV6-3 and J is TRBJ2-3, with D possibly being TRBD2 (6 bases). The CDR3 totals 13 residues. V gave up 8 bases and J gave up 2 bases, with 11 bases separating them. CDR1 is MNHEY, CDR2 SVGEGT, per germline.

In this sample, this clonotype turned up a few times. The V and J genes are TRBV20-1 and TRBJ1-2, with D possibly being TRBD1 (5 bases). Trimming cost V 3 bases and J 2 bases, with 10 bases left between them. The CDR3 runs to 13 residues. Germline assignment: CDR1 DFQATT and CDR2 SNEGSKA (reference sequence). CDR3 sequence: CSARWGNNYGYTF. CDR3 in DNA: TGCAGTGCTAGGTGGGGGAACAACTATGGCTACACCTTC.

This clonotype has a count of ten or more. The CDR3, as DNA: TGTGCCACCGAGGAGTCTAGCGGGGGAGCCTTCCCAGATACGCAGTATTTT. Amino acids: CATEESSGGAFPDTQYF. This chain connects TRBV10-3 to TRBJ2-3; 10 bases agree with TRBD2. Germline trimming cut 10 bases from V and 4 bases from J; bases unmatched to any gene: 17. Germline-derived CDR1 and CDR2 are ENHRY and SYGVKD. The CDR3 covers 17 residues.

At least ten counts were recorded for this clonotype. In DNA form, the CDR3 reads TGCAGTGCTAGAGTCTCCTCCTACGAGCAGTACTTC. Its translation is CSARVSSYEQYF. The rearrangement links TRBV20-1 to TRBJ2-7; D is uncertain. CDR1 and CDR2 from the germline V gene are DFQATT and SNEGSKA (reference sequence). The CDR3 sequence is 12 residues long. V shed 1 base and J shed 0 bases, with 4 bases lying between them.

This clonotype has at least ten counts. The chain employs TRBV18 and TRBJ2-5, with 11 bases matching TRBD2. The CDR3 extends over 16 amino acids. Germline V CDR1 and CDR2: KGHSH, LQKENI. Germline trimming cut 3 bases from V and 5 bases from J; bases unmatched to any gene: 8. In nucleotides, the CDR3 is TGTGCCAGCTCACCTCCTGGACTAGCGGGTTCCGAGACCCAGTACTTC. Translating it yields CASSPPGLAGSETQYF.

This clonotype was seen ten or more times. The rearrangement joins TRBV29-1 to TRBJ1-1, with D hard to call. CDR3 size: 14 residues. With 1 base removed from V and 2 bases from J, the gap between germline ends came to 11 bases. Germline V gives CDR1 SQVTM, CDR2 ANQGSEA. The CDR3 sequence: CSVEGRAVNTEAFF. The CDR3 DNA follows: TGCAGCGTTGAAGGTAGAGCCGTTAACACTGAAGCTTTCTTT.

The CDR3 region is CASSQDLTIRSYEQYF. The CDR3, as DNA: TGTGCCAGCAGCCAAGACTTGACAATCCGCTCCTACGAGCAGTACTTC. The chain carries TRBV3-1 and TRBJ2-7; D ambiguous. The CDR3 loop spans 16 amino acids. The V gene's germline CDR1 is LGHDT and CDR2 YNNKEL (reference sequence). The ends were cut back, 0 bases at V and 0 bases at J, with 12 bases in the middle.

For the CDR3, the DNA is TGTGCCAGCAGCTCGGGACATTTTAACACCGGGGAGCTGTTTTTT. It yields the protein CASSSGHFNTGELFF. V is TRBV7-2 and J is TRBJ2-2; possible D gene TRBD1, 6 bases. CDR3 length: 15 amino acids. The V end lost 4 bases, the J end lost 2 bases, and 11 bases lay between the germline ends. The germline CDR1 and CDR2 sequences are SGHTA and FQGNSA.

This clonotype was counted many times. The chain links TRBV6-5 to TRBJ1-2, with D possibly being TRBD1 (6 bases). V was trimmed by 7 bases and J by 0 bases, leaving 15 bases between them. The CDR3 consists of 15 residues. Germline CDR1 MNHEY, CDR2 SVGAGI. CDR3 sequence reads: CASTKTGRTNYGYTF. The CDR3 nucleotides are TGTGCCAGCACCAAAACAGGGCGTACTAACTATGGCTACACCTTC.

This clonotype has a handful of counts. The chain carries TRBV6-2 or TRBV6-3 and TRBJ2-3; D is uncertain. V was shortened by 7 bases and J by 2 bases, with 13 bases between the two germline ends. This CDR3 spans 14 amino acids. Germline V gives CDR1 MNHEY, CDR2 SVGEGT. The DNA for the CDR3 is TGTGCCAGCAAACTCGCGATTAACACAGATACGCAGTATTTT. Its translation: CASKLAINTDTQYF.

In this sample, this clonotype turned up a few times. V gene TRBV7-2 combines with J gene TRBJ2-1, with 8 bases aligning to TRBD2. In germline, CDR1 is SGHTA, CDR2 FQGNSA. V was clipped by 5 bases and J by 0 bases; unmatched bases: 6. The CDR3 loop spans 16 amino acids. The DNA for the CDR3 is TGTGCCAGCAGCCTCCAAGCGGGAGCCTCCTACAATGAGCAGTTCTTC. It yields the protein CASSLQAGASYNEQFF.

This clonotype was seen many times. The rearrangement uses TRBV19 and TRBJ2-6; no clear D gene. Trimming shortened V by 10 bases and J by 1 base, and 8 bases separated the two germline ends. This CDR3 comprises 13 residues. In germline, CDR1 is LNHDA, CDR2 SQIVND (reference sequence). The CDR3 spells CATTQSGANVLTF. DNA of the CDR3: TGTGCCACCACCCAATCTGGGGCCAACGTCCTGACTTTC. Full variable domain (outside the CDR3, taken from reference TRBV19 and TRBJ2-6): DGGITQSPKYLFRKEGQNVTLSCEQNLNHDAMYWYRQDPGQGLRLIYYSQIVNDFQKGDIAEGYSVSREKKESFPLTVTSAQKNPTAFYLCATTQSGANVLTFGAGSRLTVL.

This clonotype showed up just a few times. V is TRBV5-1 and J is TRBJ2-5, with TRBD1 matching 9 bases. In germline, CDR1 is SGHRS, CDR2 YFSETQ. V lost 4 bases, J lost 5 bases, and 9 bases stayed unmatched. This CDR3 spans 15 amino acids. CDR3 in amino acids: CASSEGTGRGETQYF. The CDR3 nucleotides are TGCGCCAGCAGCGAGGGGACAGGGCGAGGGGAGACCCAGTACTTC.

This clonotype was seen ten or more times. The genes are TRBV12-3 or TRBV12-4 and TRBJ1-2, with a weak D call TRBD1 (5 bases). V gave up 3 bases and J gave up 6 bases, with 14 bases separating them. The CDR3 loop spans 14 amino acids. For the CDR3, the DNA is TGTGCCAGCAGTTTGTCAGGGAAGAGCGATGGCTACACCTTC. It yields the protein CASSLSGKSDGYTF.

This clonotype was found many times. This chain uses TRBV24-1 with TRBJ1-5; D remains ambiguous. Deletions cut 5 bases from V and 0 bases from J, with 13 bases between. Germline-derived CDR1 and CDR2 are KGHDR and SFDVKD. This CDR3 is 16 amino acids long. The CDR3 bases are TGTGCCACCAGTGTAGGAGGACTCAATAGCAATCAGCCCCAGCATTTT. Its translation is CATSVGGLNSNQPQHF.

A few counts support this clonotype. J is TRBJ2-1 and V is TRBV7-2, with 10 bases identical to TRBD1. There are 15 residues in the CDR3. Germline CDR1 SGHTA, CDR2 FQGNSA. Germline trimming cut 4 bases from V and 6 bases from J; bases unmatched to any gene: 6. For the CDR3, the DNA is TGTGCCAGCAGCTACGGGACAGGGGTCATCAATGAGCAGTTCTTC. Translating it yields CASSYGTGVINEQFF.

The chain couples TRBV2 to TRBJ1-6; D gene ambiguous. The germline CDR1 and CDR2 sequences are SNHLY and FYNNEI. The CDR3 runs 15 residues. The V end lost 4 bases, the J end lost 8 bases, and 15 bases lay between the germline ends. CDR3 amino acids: CASSGTSPQDSPLHF. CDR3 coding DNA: TGTGCCAGCAGTGGTACTTCCCCGCAGGATTCACCCCTCCACTTT.

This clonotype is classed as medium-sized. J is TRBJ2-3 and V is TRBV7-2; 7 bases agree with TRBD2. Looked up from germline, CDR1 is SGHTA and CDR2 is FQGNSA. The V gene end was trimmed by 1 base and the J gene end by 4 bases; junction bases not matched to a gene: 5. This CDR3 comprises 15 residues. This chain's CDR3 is CASSLEGREPDTQYF. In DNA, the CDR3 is TGTGCCAGCAGCTTAGAGGGGCGGGAGCCAGATACGCAGTATTTT.

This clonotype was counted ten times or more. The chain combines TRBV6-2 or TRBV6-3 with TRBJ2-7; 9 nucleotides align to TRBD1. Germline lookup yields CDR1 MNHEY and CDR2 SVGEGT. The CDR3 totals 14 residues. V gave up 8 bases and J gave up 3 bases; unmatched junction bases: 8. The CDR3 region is CASRITGGVYEQYF. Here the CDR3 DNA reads TGTGCCAGCCGCATTACAGGGGGCGTCTACGAGCAGTACTTC.

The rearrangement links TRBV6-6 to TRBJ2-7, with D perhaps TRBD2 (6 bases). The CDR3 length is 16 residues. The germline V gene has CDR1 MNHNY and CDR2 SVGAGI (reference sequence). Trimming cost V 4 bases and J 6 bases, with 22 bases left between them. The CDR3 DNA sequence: TGTGCCAGCAGTTCCCGTCCGGGAGACTTAAGGGGCGAGCAGTACGTC. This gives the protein CASSSRPGDLRGEQYV.

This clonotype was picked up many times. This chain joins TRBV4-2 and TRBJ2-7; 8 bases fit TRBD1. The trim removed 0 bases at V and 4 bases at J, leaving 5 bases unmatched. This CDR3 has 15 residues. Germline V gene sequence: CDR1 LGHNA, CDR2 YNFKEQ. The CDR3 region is CASSQDYDRGYEQYF. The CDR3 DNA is TGTGCCAGCAGCCAAGACTACGACAGGGGATACGAGCAGTACTTC.

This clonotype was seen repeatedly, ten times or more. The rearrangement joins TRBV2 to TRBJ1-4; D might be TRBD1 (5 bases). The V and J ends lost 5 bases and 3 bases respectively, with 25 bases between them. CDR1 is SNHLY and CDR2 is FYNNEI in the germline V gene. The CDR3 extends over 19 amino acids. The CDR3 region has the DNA TGTGCCAGCAGTCCAACCCGAGGGAGCAGGGTCGGAGCTAATGAAAAACTGTTTTTT. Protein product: CASSPTRGSRVGANEKLFF.

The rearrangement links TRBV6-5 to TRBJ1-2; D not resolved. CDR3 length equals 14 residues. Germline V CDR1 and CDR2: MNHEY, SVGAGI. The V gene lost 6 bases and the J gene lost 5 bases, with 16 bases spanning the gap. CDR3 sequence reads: CASRPTLDWYGYTF. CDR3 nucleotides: TGTGCCAGCAGGCCCACGTTGGATTGGTATGGCTACACCTTC.